This T cell receptor (beta chain) appears in the sequencing data of a study of TIL therapy for anti-PD-1-resistant metastatic lung cancer (dated by TCRdb to the early 2020s). Study-wide context: Tumors were harvested before any PD-1/PD-L1 blockade; patients then received nivolumab, and those progressing received lymphodepletion, expanded TIL infusion and IL-2. Enrolled patients had a median age of around 56 years (range about 38-85) and a median tumor PD-L1 proportion score of less than 7.5%. Most of the cohort had lung adenocarcinoma, a few tumors were EGFR-mutant and two were ALK-rearranged, and half of the patients were current or former smokers. A median non-synonymous tumor mutation burden of roughly 1.4 mutations per megabase was determined across the cohort by whole-exome sequencing. Tumor and peripheral blood T cell receptor beta sequencing was used to track clonotypes across tumor, expanded TIL product and serial blood samples.

The full study reports these points: Generalizability was limited because the cohort was highly selected, with more treatment-naive, never-smoker and oncogene-addicted patients included than is typical. The study protocol defined all tumor marker inferences as exploratory. The baseline peripheral repertoire was partially replaced by infused TIL clonotypes, which then decayed over months, and persistence showed no apparent association with response.

Per the germline V gene, MRHNA is the CDR1 and SNTAGT is the CDR2. Spanning cysteine to phenylalanine, the CDR3 consists of 18 amino acids. Solely the CDR3 DNA is kept, with 54 bases framed from the first base. Relative to germline, V is missing 1 base and J is missing 12 bases, with 21 bases of the junction outside any gene match. TCR beta CDR3 regions were amplified from genomic DNA by bias-controlled multiplex PCR with the immunoSEQ v3 hsTCRB kit. TCR libraries were sequenced on an Illumina NextSeq 500 to approximately 2 million read pairs for survey level or roughly 5-6.5 million for deep level. The original pipeline was this. V, D and J genes were assigned, non-productive sequences were removed, and clonality was reported by immunoSEQ Analyzer software. Repertoires were compared using productive Simpson clonality and Morisita overlap index of productive TRB rearrangements between infused TIL and blood. For each clone in blood, the absolute clonotype count was estimated by multiplying the lymphocyte count by the CD3+ fraction and by the clone's productive frequency. TCRdb mirrors the immuneACCESS table, restricted to in-frame sequences. Some clones are absent from its copies; in checked studies, under half trace to an unresolved V gene, and the reason for the others is unknown. V, J and clone size reflect that table, while D and trimming were determined from the DNA. The sample table contains tens of thousands of clones; only one count was recorded for 60% to 80% of them. Jointly, the top ten make up 2.5% to 3% of the sample.

According to the study, the label for this sample's time point signals: pre-treatment sample, taken before nivolumab and TIL therapy. A phase I trial run at two centers enrolled adults with stage 4 NSCLC between 2017 and 2020. Samples came from a single-arm, open-label phase I trial of tumor-infiltrating lymphocyte therapy with nivolumab in advanced non-small cell lung cancer. Blood mononuclear cells were isolated from EDTA tubes by Ficoll gradient and were snap-frozen as pellets, and DNA was extracted with a Qiagen mini-prep kit. Comment on this clone: Its specific antigen is unknown. Base qualities are not provided; no much larger clone lies one nucleotide away.

The rearrangement combines TRBV6-4 with TRBJ2-1, and 7 bases in between align with TRBD2. This TCR was recovered from a woman between 25 and 80 years old with non-small cell lung cancer. The sequences come from blood, collected at baseline. The nucleotide sequence is given as TGTGCCAGCAGTGACTACCTCACTTCCCCGACTAGCTTAATGATGCAGTTCTTC. The translation is CASSDYLTSPTSLMMQFF.